These 14 T cell receptor beta chains originate from one sample sequenced in a study of immune cell composition in non-small cell lung cancer. Profiled with immunoSEQ multiplex PCR; TCRdb holds only in-frame clones, not every one. The sample records 5,000 to 7,500 clones, 78% being singletons. The specimen was lung tumor tissue. These receptors were taken from a human donor with non-small cell lung cancer.

CDR3: CASSSQMRALFSGNTIYF. CDR3 in DNA: TGTGCCAGCAGTTCGCAAATGAGGGCCTTGTTTTCTGGAAACACCATATATTTT. The gene calls are TRBV28 and TRBJ1-3; D is uncertain. There are 18 residues in the CDR3. Trimming took off 4 bases at V and 1 base at J, with 20 bases between the two ends. Germline CDR1 reads MDHEN; CDR2 reads SYDVKM.

This clone was observed once. J is TRBJ2-7 and V is TRBV28, with 14 positions matching TRBD2. This CDR3 is 15 amino acids long. Germline CDR1 reads MDHEN; CDR2 reads SYDVKM. Losses at the gene ends were 6 bases for V and 3 bases for J; bases not matched to a gene: 4. For the CDR3, the DNA is TGTGCCAGCAGGGCCGGGACTAGCGGGAGCTACGAGCAGTACTTC. Protein sequence: CASRAGTSGSYEQYF.

The rearrangement joins TRBV19 to TRBJ2-6, with a tentative D call TRBD1 (6 bases). Germline lookup yields CDR1 LNHDA and CDR2 SQIVND (reference sequence). Trimming removed 6 bases at V and 0 bases at J, with 15 bases between. The CDR3 spans 17 residues. The CDR3 DNA reads TGTGCCAGTAGGGCGACAGGTACAAGCTCTGGGGCCAACGTCCTGACTTTC. Translating gives CASRATGTSSGANVLTF.

This chain uses TRBV5-1 with TRBJ1-3, with D hard to call. V lost 0 bases and J 0 bases, leaving 7 bases between the germline ends. Germline loops: CDR1 SGHRS, CDR2 YFSETQ. The length of the CDR3 is 15 residues. CDR3 in DNA: TGCGCCAGCAGCTTGGGACAAAACTCTGGAAACACCATATATTTT. Residues: CASSLGQNSGNTIYF.

In this sample, this clone turned up a few times. Written as DNA, the CDR3 is TGTGCCAGCTATCAAAGGCATGTTGCGGACACTGAAGCTTTCTTT. Its translation is CASYQRHVADTEAFF. This chain uses TRBV6-1 with TRBJ1-1; D gene ambiguous. The germline CDR1 and CDR2 sequences are MNHNS and SASEGT. This CDR3 comprises 15 residues. V lost 8 bases and J 3 bases, leaving 19 bases between the germline ends.

The rearrangement uses TRBV18 and TRBJ1-2; 12 nucleotides agree with TRBD1. Losses at the gene ends were 2 bases for V and 4 bases for J; bases not matched to a gene: 2. In germline, CDR1 is KGHSH, CDR2 LQKENI. CDR3 length: 15 residues. CDR3: CASSPGTGGSYGYTF. DNA for the CDR3: TGTGCCAGCTCACCAGGGACAGGGGGCTCCTATGGCTACACCTTC.

V usage is TRBV6-6 and J usage is TRBJ1-5, with D hard to call. V dropped 4 bases and J dropped 0 bases, with 7 bases sitting between them. This CDR3 spans 14 amino acids. Per the germline V gene, CDR1 is MNHNY and CDR2 is SVGAGI (reference sequence). CDR3 in amino acids: CASSSGYSNQPQHF. The CDR3 region has the DNA TGTGCCAGCAGTTCCGGGTATAGCAATCAGCCCCAGCATTTT.

The rearrangement uses TRBV27 and TRBJ2-7, with 7 bases identical to TRBD1. The CDR3 loop spans 14 amino acids. From germline, CDR1 is MNHEY and CDR2 SMNVEV (reference sequence). V trimming: 7 bases; J trimming: 4 bases; junction bases outside the gene matches: 10. The CDR3 coding sequence is TGTGCCAGCAATCGCAGGGGGTCCCAATACGAGCAGTACTTC. Residues: CASNRRGSQYEQYF.

This chain connects TRBV7-8 to TRBJ1-4; the match to TRBD1 covers 8 bases. The CDR3 length is 15 residues. CDR1 is SGHVS, CDR2 FQNEAQ, per germline. V shed 1 base, J shed 4 bases, and the junction held 2 bases outside the gene matches. In DNA form, the CDR3 reads TGTGCCAGCAGCTTAGGGACAGGGATTAATGAAAAACTGTTTTTT. This sequence encodes CASSLGTGINEKLFF.

This sequence joins TRBV7-9 and TRBJ2-7; D possibly corresponds to TRBD2 (5 bases). The CDR3 is 13 residues long. Germline assignment: CDR1 SEHNR and CDR2 FQNEAQ (reference sequence). Trimming removed 3 bases at V and 2 bases at J, with 8 bases between. In DNA, the CDR3 is TGTGCCAGCAGCTTGGACTTACCCTACGAGCAGTACTTC. This translates into CASSLDLPYEQYF. Combining the CDR3 with reference TRBV7-9 and TRBJ2-7 gives the whole variable domain DTGVSQNPRHKITKRGQNVTFRCDPISEHNRLYWYRQTLGQGPEFLTYFQNEAQLEKSRLLSDRFSAERPKGSFSTLEIQRTEQGDSAMYLCASSLDLPYEQYFGPGTRLTVT.

V usage is TRBV9 and J usage is TRBJ1-2, with 7 bases aligning to TRBD1. The V gene end was trimmed by 3 bases and the J gene end by 4 bases; junction bases not matched to a gene: 6. CDR1 is SGDLS and CDR2 is YYNGEE in the germline V gene. This CDR3 region has 14 residues. The CDR3 sequence: CASSEGTAFYGYTF. DNA for the CDR3: TGTGCCAGCAGCGAGGGGACAGCTTTCTATGGCTACACCTTC.

This clone was counted once. The chain is built from TRBV5-1 and TRBJ2-3, with unresolved D. Trimming cost V 0 bases and J 0 bases, with 11 bases left between them. CDR1 is SGHRS, CDR2 YFSETQ, per germline. There are 16 residues in the CDR3. Here the CDR3 DNA reads TGCGCCAGCAGCTTGGGGGTTAGAGGAAGCACAGATACGCAGTATTTT. Its translation: CASSLGVRGSTDTQYF.

This chain links TRBV14 with TRBJ2-5; D is ambiguous. The CDR3 covers 14 residues. Trimming removed 0 bases at V and 4 bases at J, with 9 bases between. The germline CDR1 and CDR2 sequences are SGHDN and FVKESK. As DNA, the CDR3 is TGTGCCAGCAGCCAAGAACTCCGCCTAGAGACCCAGTACTTC. The encoded protein is CASSQELRLETQYF.

The chain has TRBV7-9 and TRBJ2-7; TRBD1 is a possible D gene (5 bases). Looked up from germline, CDR1 is SEHNR and CDR2 is FQNEAQ (reference sequence). The CDR3 has 12 amino acids. The ends were cut back, 7 bases at V and 1 base at J, with 8 bases in the middle. This chain's CDR3 is CASKGNSYEQYF. CDR3 DNA sequence: TGTGCCAGCAAGGGGAATTCCTACGAGCAGTACTTC.